This note documents a single TCR beta chain sequence. Its antigen remains unidentified. Trimming took 8 bases from V and 2 from J, leaving 13 bases between them. This CDR3 contains 14 residues. Germline CDR1 and CDR2: SGHNT and YENEEA. The source of the sample is a study of cytomegalovirus exposure and HLA in healthy donors. About the research overall: It was reported in a later analysis that the 120 validation repertoires used the same platform as the roughly 640 first-cohort repertoires. General study findings and limits: The TCR clusters that emerged in the first cohort tended, a later analysis found, to co-occur in the 110 or so validation repertoires.

Only in-frame clones appear in the TCRdb table, and some are missing; sequencing was by immunoSEQ multiplex PCR. The profile shows over 55,000 clones, 90% of them singletons. From the approximately 120-subject validation cohort, which was separate from the approximately 670-subject first cohort, the donors were drawn. The receptor was isolated from a man between 18 and 29 years old in good health and CMV-seronegative. The chain links TRBV11-3 to TRBJ2-1, with a possible D match to TRBD2 (6 bases). Specimen: PBMCs. CDR3 loop: CASGSGGTYNEQFF. CDR3 DNA sequence: TGTGCCAGCGGTAGCGGTGGGACCTACAATGAGCAGTTCTTC.